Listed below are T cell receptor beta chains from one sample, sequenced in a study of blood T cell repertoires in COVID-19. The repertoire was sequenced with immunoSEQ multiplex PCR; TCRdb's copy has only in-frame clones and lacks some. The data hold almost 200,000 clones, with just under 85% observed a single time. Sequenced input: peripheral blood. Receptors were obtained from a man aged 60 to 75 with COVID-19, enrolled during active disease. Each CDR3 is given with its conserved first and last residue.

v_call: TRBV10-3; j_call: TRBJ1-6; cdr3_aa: CAIRTGGPNSPLHF
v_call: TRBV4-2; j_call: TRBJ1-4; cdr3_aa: CASSQDRGFNEKLFF
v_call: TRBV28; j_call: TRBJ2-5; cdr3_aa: CASSLEGGFAETQYF
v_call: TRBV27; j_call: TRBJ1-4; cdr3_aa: CASSLLGGEKLFF
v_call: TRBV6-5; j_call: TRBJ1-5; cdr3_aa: CASGDTAPENQPQHF
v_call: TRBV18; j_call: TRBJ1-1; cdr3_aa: CASSSRSEAFF
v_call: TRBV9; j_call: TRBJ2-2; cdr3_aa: CASSVDGNTGELFF
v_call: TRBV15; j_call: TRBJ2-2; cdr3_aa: CATRGQNTGELFF
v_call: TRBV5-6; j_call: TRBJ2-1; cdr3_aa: CASTAGSLHEQFF
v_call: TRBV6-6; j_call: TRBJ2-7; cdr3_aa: CASSYLNWGEQYF
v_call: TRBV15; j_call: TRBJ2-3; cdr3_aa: CATSRGRTELTDTQYF
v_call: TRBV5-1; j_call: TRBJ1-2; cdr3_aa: CASSLEARGGYGYTF
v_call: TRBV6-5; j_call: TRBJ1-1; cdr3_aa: CASRPLEGRTEAFF
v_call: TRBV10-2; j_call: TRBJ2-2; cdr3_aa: CASSAGTGPPGELFF
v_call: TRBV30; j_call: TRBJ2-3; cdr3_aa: CAWREAGSTDTQYF
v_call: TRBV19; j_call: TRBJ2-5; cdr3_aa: CASSIVGLQETQYF
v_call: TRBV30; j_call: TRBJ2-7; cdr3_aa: CAWKSGTNSYEQYF
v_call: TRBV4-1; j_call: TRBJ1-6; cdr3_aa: CASSQGQGDNSPLHF
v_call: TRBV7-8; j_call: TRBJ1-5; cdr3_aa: CASRTTGGRDQPQHF
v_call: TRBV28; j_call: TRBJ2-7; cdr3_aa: CASSPEAGQGGYEQYF
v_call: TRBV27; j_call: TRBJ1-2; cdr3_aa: CASSYSSGTGIFYGYTF
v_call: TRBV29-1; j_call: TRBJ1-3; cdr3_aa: CSVGQGGTGNTIYF
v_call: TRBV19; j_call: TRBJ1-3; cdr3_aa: CATGPMGQHSGNTIYF
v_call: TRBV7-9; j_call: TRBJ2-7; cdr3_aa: CASSATSVSYEQYF
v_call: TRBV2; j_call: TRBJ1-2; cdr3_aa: CASSGDRGSYGYTF
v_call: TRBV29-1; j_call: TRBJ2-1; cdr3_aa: CSVEDSGRTGYNEQFF
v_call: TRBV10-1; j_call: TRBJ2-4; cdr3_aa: CASRRGQPAKNIQYF
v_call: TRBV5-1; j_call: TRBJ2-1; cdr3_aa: CASSARTTSYNEQFF
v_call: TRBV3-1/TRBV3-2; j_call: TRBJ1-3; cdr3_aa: CASSPNRGQGNTIYF
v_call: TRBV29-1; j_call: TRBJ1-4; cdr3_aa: CSVETGTGGEKLFF